A selection of T cell receptor beta chains follows, all from one sample in a study of cytomegalovirus exposure and HLA in healthy donors. This table comes from immunoSEQ multiplex PCR, and its TCRdb copy is limited to in-frame clones, with some not included. The sample holds about 120,000 clones, roughly 79% seen once. What was sequenced was PBMCs. The receptors come from a woman in her 40s in good health and CMV-seronegative. Each CDR3 is given with its conserved first and last residue. A D gene is named only where the DNA matches it firmly. Clone size is given for some rows only: seen once, a few or many times, or a class if the clone is expanded.

clone_size: .; v_call: TRBV5-1; j_call: TRBJ2-1; d_call: TRBD2; cdr3_nt: TGCGCCAGCAGCTTGGAATCGGGGGGAACCTACAATGAGCAGTTCTTC; cdr3_aa: CASSLESGGTYNEQFF
clone_size: .; v_call: TRBV2; j_call: TRBJ1-2; d_call: .; cdr3_nt: TGTGCCAGCAGTGAAATAAAGGGGGGGCTAAATGGCTACACCTTC; cdr3_aa: CASSEIKGGLNGYTF
clone_size: .; v_call: TRBV27; j_call: TRBJ2-1; d_call: .; cdr3_nt: TGTGCCAGCAGGAGAGGCGGAACGGCCATACTCAATGAGCAGTTCTTC; cdr3_aa: CASRRGGTAILNEQFF
clone_size: .; v_call: TRBV5-6; j_call: TRBJ2-7; d_call: TRBD1; cdr3_nt: TGTGCCAGCAGCTTGACACAGGGGGGAGGCTACGAGCAGTACTTC; cdr3_aa: CASSLTQGGGYEQYF
clone_size: .; v_call: TRBV9; j_call: TRBJ2-3; d_call: .; cdr3_nt: TGTGCCAGCAGCCGGGATACCCCCGGGACAGATACGCAGTATTTT; cdr3_aa: CASSRDTPGTDTQYF
clone_size: .; v_call: TRBV6-5; j_call: TRBJ2-1; d_call: TRBD2; cdr3_nt: TGTGCCACCCGAGGCAGCGGGAGGCGCCGGAGGGAGCAGTTCTTC; cdr3_aa: CATRGSGRRRREQFF
clone_size: .; v_call: TRBV19; j_call: TRBJ1-5; d_call: .; cdr3_nt: TGTGCCAGTAGTAGAGACCCTCCCCGAGGTCAGCCCCAGCATTTT; cdr3_aa: CASSRDPPRGQPQHF
clone_size: .; v_call: TRBV7-6; j_call: TRBJ2-1; d_call: TRBD2; cdr3_nt: TGTGCCAGCAGCCCAGGGGCGGGACTAGCGGGAGAAGGGGCCTACAATGAGCAGTTCTTC; cdr3_aa: CASSPGAGLAGEGAYNEQFF
clone_size: .; v_call: TRBV10-2; j_call: TRBJ2-1; d_call: TRBD1; cdr3_nt: TGCGCCAGCAACCGGGACAGTTACAATGAGCAGTTCTTC; cdr3_aa: CASNRDSYNEQFF
clone_size: .; v_call: TRBV29-1; j_call: TRBJ1-2; d_call: TRBD1; cdr3_nt: TGCAGCGTTGTCAGGGACAGGCGTATCTATGGCTACACCTTC; cdr3_aa: CSVVRDRRIYGYTF
clone_size: .; v_call: TRBV7-2; j_call: TRBJ2-7; d_call: .; cdr3_nt: TGTGCCAGCAGCCCGCTGCTCGGTGGCTACGAGCAGTACTTC; cdr3_aa: CASSPLLGGYEQYF
clone_size: .; v_call: TRBV10-1; j_call: TRBJ2-5; d_call: .; cdr3_nt: TGCGCCAGCAGTGTGTTGGCGGGGGCTGAAGAGACCCAGTACTTC; cdr3_aa: CASSVLAGAEETQYF
clone_size: .; v_call: TRBV28; j_call: TRBJ1-5; d_call: .; cdr3_nt: TGTGCCAGCAGTTCCCCGGGGATAGGGAATCAGCCCCAGCATTTT; cdr3_aa: CASSSPGIGNQPQHF
clone_size: .; v_call: TRBV6-1; j_call: TRBJ1-1; d_call: .; cdr3_nt: TGTGCCAGCAGTATTCGGGTGAACACTGAAGCTTTCTTT; cdr3_aa: CASSIRVNTEAFF
clone_size: once; v_call: TRBV6-5; j_call: TRBJ1-1; d_call: .; cdr3_nt: TGTGCCAGCAGACGCCCGGGGGGCACTGAAGCTTTCTTT; cdr3_aa: CASRRPGGTEAFF
clone_size: .; v_call: TRBV25-1; j_call: TRBJ2-1; d_call: TRBD1; cdr3_nt: TGTGCCAGCAGCCCAACCGGGACAGGGACCAATGAGCAGTTCTTC; cdr3_aa: CASSPTGTGTNEQFF
clone_size: .; v_call: TRBV9; j_call: TRBJ2-7; d_call: .; cdr3_nt: TGTGCCAGCAGCCCGCCCGACGGGCAGGGTGATCGGTACGAGCAGTACTTC; cdr3_aa: CASSPPDGQGDRYEQYF
clone_size: .; v_call: TRBV5-4; j_call: TRBJ1-1; d_call: .; cdr3_nt: TGTGCCAGCAGCGCCGGAAGCTGGCGGGGATCAGAAGCTTTCTTT; cdr3_aa: CASSAGSWRGSEAFF
clone_size: .; v_call: TRBV11-1; j_call: TRBJ2-2; d_call: .; cdr3_nt: TGTGCCAGCAACCCACAAGACACCGGGGAGCTGTTTTTT; cdr3_aa: CASNPQDTGELFF
clone_size: .; v_call: TRBV29-1; j_call: TRBJ2-2; d_call: TRBD1; cdr3_nt: TGCAGCGTTGACCGTGGGGACAGGGGGACCGGGGAGCTGTTTTTT; cdr3_aa: CSVDRGDRGTGELFF
clone_size: .; v_call: TRBV5-6; j_call: TRBJ2-7; d_call: .; cdr3_nt: TGTGCCAGCAGCTTGAGGAGCTCCTACGAGCAGTACTTC; cdr3_aa: CASSLRSSYEQYF
clone_size: .; v_call: TRBV2; j_call: TRBJ2-2; d_call: .; cdr3_nt: TGTGCCAGCAGTGGAACCGGGGTATCCACCGGGGAGCTGTTTTTT; cdr3_aa: CASSGTGVSTGELFF
clone_size: .; v_call: TRBV9; j_call: TRBJ2-7; d_call: .; cdr3_nt: TGTGCCAGCAGCACTAAGCCCCAATTGACTGACGAGCAGTACTTC; cdr3_aa: CASSTKPQLTDEQYF
clone_size: once; v_call: TRBV7-9; j_call: TRBJ2-7; d_call: TRBD1; cdr3_nt: TGTGCCAGCAGCTCGGGACAGGCGAATGACGAGCAGTACTTC; cdr3_aa: CASSSGQANDEQYF
clone_size: few; v_call: TRBV2; j_call: TRBJ1-1; d_call: TRBD1; cdr3_nt: TGTGCCAGCAGTGAAAATTCAGGGGGAGGTGAAGCTTTCTTT; cdr3_aa: CASSENSGGGEAFF
clone_size: .; v_call: TRBV7-6; j_call: TRBJ2-2; d_call: .; cdr3_nt: TGTGCCAGCGGGGAGGGACAGAACACCGGGGAGCTGTTTTTT; cdr3_aa: CASGEGQNTGELFF
clone_size: .; v_call: TRBV2; j_call: TRBJ2-7; d_call: .; cdr3_nt: TGTGCCAGCAGCGACACTAGGGGGGGCTCCTACGAGCAGTACTTC; cdr3_aa: CASSDTRGGSYEQYF
clone_size: .; v_call: TRBV18; j_call: TRBJ2-5; d_call: TRBD2; cdr3_nt: TGTGCCAGCTCACCCTACGAACTAGCGGGAGTTCGAGAGACCCAGTACTTC; cdr3_aa: CASSPYELAGVRETQYF
clone_size: .; v_call: TRBV5-1; j_call: TRBJ2-3; d_call: TRBD2; cdr3_nt: TGCGCCAGCAGCTTGCCCCTAGCGGATAGCACAGATACGCAGTATTTT; cdr3_aa: CASSLPLADSTDTQYF
clone_size: once; v_call: TRBV28; j_call: TRBJ2-3; d_call: TRBD1; cdr3_nt: TGTGCCAGCAGTCGCCGTCGACAGGGACCAGATACGCAGTATTTT; cdr3_aa: CASSRRRQGPDTQYF
clone_size: .; v_call: TRBV2; j_call: TRBJ2-5; d_call: TRBD1; cdr3_nt: TGTGCCAGCAGTCGTGACAGGGGGCGTCAAGAGACCCAGTACTTC; cdr3_aa: CASSRDRGRQETQYF
clone_size: .; v_call: TRBV15; j_call: TRBJ1-4; d_call: .; cdr3_nt: TGTGCCACCACCGAGGGGGTCAGGGACGAAAAACTGTTTTTT; cdr3_aa: CATTEGVRDEKLFF
clone_size: .; v_call: TRBV6-5; j_call: TRBJ2-7; d_call: TRBD1; cdr3_nt: TGTGCCAGCAGTCCCCCGGGACAGGAGCTCGAGCAGTACTTC; cdr3_aa: CASSPPGQELEQYF
clone_size: .; v_call: TRBV5-4; j_call: TRBJ1-2; d_call: TRBD1; cdr3_nt: TGTGCCAGCAGCCCGACAGGGGGCGAAAATTATGGCTACACCTTC; cdr3_aa: CASSPTGGENYGYTF
clone_size: .; v_call: TRBV12-5; j_call: TRBJ1-2; d_call: .; cdr3_nt: TGTGCTAGTGGTTTTGGAGGGACCCGGGACTATGGCTACACCTTC; cdr3_aa: CASGFGGTRDYGYTF
clone_size: .; v_call: TRBV6-1; j_call: TRBJ2-1; d_call: .; cdr3_nt: TGTGCCAGCAGTGAAGCGCTAATGAGCTCCTACAATGAGCAGTTCTTC; cdr3_aa: CASSEALMSSYNEQFF
clone_size: .; v_call: TRBV7-2; j_call: TRBJ2-5; d_call: TRBD1; cdr3_nt: TGTGCCAGCAGACGGAGACAGGGAAGTCAAGAGACCCAGTACTTC; cdr3_aa: CASRRRQGSQETQYF